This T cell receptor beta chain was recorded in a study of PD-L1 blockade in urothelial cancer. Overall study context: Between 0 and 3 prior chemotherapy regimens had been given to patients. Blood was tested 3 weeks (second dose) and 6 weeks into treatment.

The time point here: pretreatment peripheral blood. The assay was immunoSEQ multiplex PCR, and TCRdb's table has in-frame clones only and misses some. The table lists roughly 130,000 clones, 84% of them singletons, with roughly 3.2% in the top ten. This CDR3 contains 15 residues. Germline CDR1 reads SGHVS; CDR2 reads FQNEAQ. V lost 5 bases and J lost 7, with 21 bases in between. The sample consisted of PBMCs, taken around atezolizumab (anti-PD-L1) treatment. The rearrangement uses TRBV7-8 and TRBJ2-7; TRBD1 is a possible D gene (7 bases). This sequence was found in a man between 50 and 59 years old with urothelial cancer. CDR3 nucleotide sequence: TGTGCCAGCAGCACCCGACTAGAGGGGGCGAGGGAGCAGTACTTC. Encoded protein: CASSTRLEGAREQYF.